The 12 T cell receptor beta chains reported below all come from one sample, sequenced in a study of blood T cells in healthy people across ages. For the second PCR, which ran for about 6 to 11 cycles, a sample-barcoded 5' primer and a J-beta primer mix were used. TCRdb fed the 5' RACE reads into MiXCR, producing one record per CDR3 protein. The sample shows 1.5 million to 2 million distinct CDR3 sequences, under 30% of them seen only once. The material sequenced was blood. These receptors were obtained from a woman younger than 45 in good health.

This clonotype was detected once. A single base separates this from a much larger clone, so it may be a read error. This chain joins TRBV12-3 or TRBV12-4 and TRBJ2-1; no clear D. TRBJ2-7 matches the DNA end more closely, so the J call is doubtful. The CDR3 has 14 amino acids. The CDR3 loop reads CASSSPPELREQYF. The CDR3 DNA is TGTGCCAGCAGTTCCCCCCCAGAATTACGCGAGCAGTACTTC.

This clonotype was picked up a small number of times. The J gene is TRBJ2-5, the V gene TRBV20-1; TRBD2 might be the D (6 bases). The CDR3 covers 13 residues. V was clipped by 6 bases and J by 6 bases, with 17 bases between them. Per the germline V gene, CDR1 is DFQATT and CDR2 is SNEGSKA (reference sequence). The CDR3 nucleotides read TGCAGTGCCACCCAATATAGCGGTCAGACCCAGTACTTC. Encoded protein: CSATQYSGQTQYF.

This chain connects TRBV5-1 to TRBJ2-2; 7 bases map to TRBD2. V lost 6 bases and J lost 6; bases outside the gene matches: 5. CDR3 size: 13 residues. CDR1 SGHRS and CDR2 YFSETQ come from the germline V gene. CDR3 sequence: CASNQAGAGELFF. The CDR3 bases are TGCGCCAGCAACCAGGCGGGGGCCGGGGAGCTGTTTTTT.

This clonotype appeared a single time. V and J are TRBV5-1 and TRBJ1-1; no clear D gene. V was pared by 4 bases and J by 4 bases, with 17 bases between. The germline CDR1 and CDR2 sequences are SGHRS and YFSETQ. The CDR3 is 15 amino acids. The DNA for the CDR3 is TGCGCCAGCAGCCCCCGTGCGGAGCGAGGCACTGAAGCTTTCTTT. Translated, it gives CASSPRAERGTEAFF.

The CDR3, as DNA: TGTGCCAGCACCAGGACTAGCGGGGAGTGGAGGGAGCTGTTTTTT. Its translation is CASTRTSGEWRELFF. The gene calls are TRBV2 and TRBJ2-2, with TRBD2 matching over 12 bases. The CDR3 runs to 15 residues. Looked up from germline, CDR1 is SNHLY and CDR2 is FYNNEI. Unmatched junction bases numbered 9, after V lost 7 bases and J lost 9 bases.

This clonotype was counted between two and nine times. The V gene is TRBV2, the J gene TRBJ1-2; D not resolved. Trimming shortened V by 10 bases and J by 4 bases, and 10 bases separated the two germline ends. CDR3 length: 11 residues. CDR1 and CDR2 (germline): SNHLY, FYNNEI. The chain's CDR3 is CATSLVYGYTF. CDR3 DNA sequence: TGTGCCACCTCTTTAGTCTATGGCTACACCTTC.

The sample holds many counts of this clonotype. The rearrangement joins TRBV9 to TRBJ2-1; 12 nucleotides match TRBD2. The CDR3 is 15 residues long. The V segment lost 3 bases and the J segment 10 bases; nucleotides outside the gene matches: 8. Germline CDR1 reads SGDLS; CDR2 reads YYNGEE. CDR3 region: CASSASTSGGIEQFF. The CDR3, as DNA: TGTGCCAGCAGCGCCTCCACTAGCGGGGGGATCGAGCAGTTCTTC.

The sample holds a few counts of this clonotype. CDR3 sequence reads: CASRLGVGILYNEQFF. For the CDR3, the DNA is TGTGCCAGCAGGCTGGGGGTGGGGATTCTATACAATGAGCAGTTCTTC. This chain joins TRBV28 and TRBJ2-1; D might be TRBD1 or TRBD2, each matching 5 bases. V was trimmed by 6 bases and J by 4 bases, leaving 19 bases between them. The CDR3 sequence is 16 residues long. CDR1 is MDHEN and CDR2 is SYDVKM in the germline V gene.

The genes are TRBV25-1 and TRBJ1-5; D gene unclear. CDR3 length: 12 residues. Germline V gives CDR1 MGHDK, CDR2 SYGVNS. Trimming took 0 bases from V and 8 from J, leaving 5 bases between them. CDR3 DNA: TGTGCCAGCAGTGAATATAATAAGCCCCAGCATTTT. It yields the protein CASSEYNKPQHF. Full variable domain (rest looked up from reference TRBV25-1 and TRBJ1-5): EADIYQTPRYLVIGTGKKITLECSQTMGHDKMYWYQQDPGMELHLIHYSYGVNSTEKGDLSSESTVSRIRTEHFPLTLESARPSHTSQYLCASSEYNKPQHFGDGTRLSIL.

Ten or more counts support this clonotype. The J gene is TRBJ2-1, the V gene TRBV20-1, with TRBD2 matching over 10 bases. Germline V gene data show CDR1 as DFQATT and CDR2 as SNEGSKA (reference sequence). Losses at the gene ends were 7 bases for V and 5 bases for J; bases not matched to a gene: 2. The CDR3 totals 12 residues. This CDR3 is CSGLAGHNEQFF. Written as DNA, the CDR3 is TGCAGTGGACTAGCGGGTCACAATGAGCAGTTCTTC.

The chain uses TRBV7-6 and TRBJ2-7; TRBD2 matches 8 bases. Germline V lookup: CDR1 SGHVS, CDR2 FNYEAQ. This CDR3 has 17 residues. Losses at the gene ends were 8 bases for V and 2 bases for J; bases not matched to a gene: 17. CDR3 bases: TGTGCCAGCGGCCCCGAGGAGACGGGAGGGTCTGCCTACGAGCAGTACTTC. Translation: CASGPEETGGSAYEQYF.

The rearrangement uses TRBV3-1 and TRBJ2-1; possibly TRBD1 for D (5 bases). This CDR3 is 14 amino acids long. CDR1 LGHDT and CDR2 YNNKEL come from the germline V gene (reference sequence). V dropped 7 bases and J dropped 0 bases, with 10 bases sitting between them. The CDR3 loop is CASTRRGSYNEQFF. The CDR3 nucleotides are TGTGCCAGCACCCGAAGGGGCTCCTACAATGAGCAGTTCTTC.